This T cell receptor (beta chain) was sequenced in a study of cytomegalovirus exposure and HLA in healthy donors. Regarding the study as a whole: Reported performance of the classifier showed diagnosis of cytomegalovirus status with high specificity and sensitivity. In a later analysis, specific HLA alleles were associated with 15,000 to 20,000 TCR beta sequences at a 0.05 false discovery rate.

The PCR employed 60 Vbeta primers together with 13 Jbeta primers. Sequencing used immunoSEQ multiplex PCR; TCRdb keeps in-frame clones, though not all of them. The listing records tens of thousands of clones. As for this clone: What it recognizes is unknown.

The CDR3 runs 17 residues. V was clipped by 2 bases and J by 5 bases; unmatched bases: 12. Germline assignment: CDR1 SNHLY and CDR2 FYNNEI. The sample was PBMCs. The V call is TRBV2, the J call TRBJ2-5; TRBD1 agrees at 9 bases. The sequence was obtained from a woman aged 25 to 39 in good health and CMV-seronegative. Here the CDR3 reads CASSEWGTGMVRETQYF. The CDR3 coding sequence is TGTGCCAGCAGTGAATGGGGGACAGGGATGGTGAGGGAGACCCAGTACTTC.